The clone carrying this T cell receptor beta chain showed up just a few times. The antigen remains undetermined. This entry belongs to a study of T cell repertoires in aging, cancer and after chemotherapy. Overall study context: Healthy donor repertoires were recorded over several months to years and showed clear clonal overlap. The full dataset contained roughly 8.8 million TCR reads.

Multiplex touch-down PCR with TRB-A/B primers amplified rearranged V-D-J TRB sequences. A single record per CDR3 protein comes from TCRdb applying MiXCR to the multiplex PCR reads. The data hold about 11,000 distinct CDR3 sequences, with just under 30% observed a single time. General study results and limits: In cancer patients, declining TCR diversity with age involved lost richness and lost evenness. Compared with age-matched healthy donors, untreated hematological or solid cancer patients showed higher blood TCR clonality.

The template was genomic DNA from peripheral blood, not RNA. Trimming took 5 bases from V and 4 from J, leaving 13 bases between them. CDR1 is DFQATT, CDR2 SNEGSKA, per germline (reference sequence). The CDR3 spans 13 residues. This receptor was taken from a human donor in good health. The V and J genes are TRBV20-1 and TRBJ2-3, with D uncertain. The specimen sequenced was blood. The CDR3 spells CSADIPSSDTQYF. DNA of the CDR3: TGCAGTGCTGATATACCTAGTTCAGATACGCAGTATTTT.